The 2 T cell receptor beta chains below were found in one sample sequenced in a study of T cell responses to AZD1222 COVID-19 vaccine (dated by TCRdb to about 2021). Library preparation used the immunoSEQ multiplex PCR assay. TCRdb carries this immuneACCESS record with in-frame sequences only. Its versions omit some clonotypes, under half of them owing to an unresolved V gene in the studies checked, with the rest unexplained. A total of under 150,000 clones appear in this sample, roughly 90% of them only once. Under 4.5% of the sample is taken by the ten largest. The time point label, read with the paper, signifies: baseline before first vaccination. The sequences come from peripheral blood, collected on day 0 of AZD1222 vaccination. These receptor sequences come from an adult in good health.

CDR3 sequence (DNA): TGTGCCAGCAGCTTGGCCAGGGGTTCGGAGACCCAGTACTTC. This translates into CASSLARGSETQYF. The chain employs TRBV5-8 and TRBJ2-5; D may be TRBD1 (6 bases). This CDR3 is 14 amino acids long. Germline V gene data show CDR1 as SGHTS and CDR2 as YDEGEE. Trimming took off 0 bases at V and 5 bases at J, with 11 bases between the two ends.

The rearrangement uses TRBV4-1 and TRBJ1-1, with unresolved D. CDR3 length: 13 residues. Trimming shortened V by 3 bases and J by 0 bases, and 5 bases separated the two germline ends. Germline CDR1 and CDR2: MGHRA and YSYEKL. The CDR3 protein is CASSHGVNTEAFF. The CDR3 DNA follows: TGCGCCAGCAGCCACGGGGTGAACACTGAAGCTTTCTTT.